Sequencing of this T cell receptor (beta chain) was carried out in a study of control samples from healthy donors and cancer patients. The table came from immunoSEQ multiplex PCR; TCRdb's copy has only in-frame clones and leaves some out. The sample yields roughly 170,000 clones, around 94% seen once. Germline lookup yields CDR1 MNHEY and CDR2 SMNVEV (reference sequence). V was pared by 3 bases and J by 3 bases, with 10 bases between. The CDR3 runs to 14 residues. The source of this sequence is a young woman in good health. Material for sequencing was blood. J is TRBJ2-3 and V is TRBV27, with D maybe TRBD2 (5 bases). Here the CDR3 reads CASSFSTSTDTQYF. In DNA form, the CDR3 reads TGTGCCAGCAGTTTTTCTACTAGTACAGATACGCAGTATTTT.